These 27 T cell receptor beta chains came from one sample sequenced in a study of T cell responses to AZD1222 COVID-19 vaccine. This table comes from immunoSEQ multiplex PCR, and its TCRdb copy is limited to in-frame clones, with some not included. The sample has some 80,000 clones, 70% to 80% seen once; the top ten hold 27%. Material: peripheral blood, obtained 28 days after the second dose of the MenACWY control vaccine. These TCRs come from an adult who received the MenACWY meningococcal vaccine as a control.

This clone was counted between two and nine times. The chain recombines TRBV21-1 with TRBJ1-5. TRBV21-1 is annotated as a pseudogene. The CDR3 sequence is 15 residues long. The CDR3 DNA reads as TGTGCCAGCACCCAAAGGGCTTTAAGCAATCAGCCCCAGCATTTT. Translating it yields CASTQRALSNQPQHF.

The chain employs TRBV27 and TRBJ1-5; weak D call: TRBD1 (5 bases). The CDR3 extends over 14 amino acids. Germline CDR1 MNHEY, CDR2 SMNVEV (reference sequence). V lost 4 bases to trimming and J lost 2 bases, with 9 bases between them. Written as DNA, the CDR3 is TGTGCCAGCAGTTCCCAAGGGGGCAATCAGCCCCAGCATTTT. It is translated as CASSSQGGNQPQHF.

This sequence joins TRBV27 and TRBJ1-4; no definite D call. V was clipped by 9 bases and J by 0 bases, with 11 bases between them. The CDR3 runs to 14 residues. Germline values: CDR1 MNHEY, CDR2 SMNVEV (reference sequence). For the CDR3, the DNA is TGTGCCAGTGCTGAGCCCCCAACTAATGAAAAACTGTTTTTT. Amino acid sequence: CASAEPPTNEKLFF.

The rearrangement links TRBV5-5 to TRBJ2-1; 10 nucleotides line up with TRBD1. This CDR3 contains 14 residues. The V segment lost 4 bases and the J segment 15 bases; nucleotides outside the gene matches: 13. Germline-derived CDR1 and CDR2 are SGHKS and YYEKEE (reference sequence). Written as DNA, the CDR3 is TGTGCCAGCAGCCTATCCCACGATAGACAGGGGGCGTTCTTC. The encoded protein is CASSLSHDRQGAFF.

The V gene is TRBV29-1, the J gene TRBJ2-3, with a possible D match to TRBD1 (6 bases). Germline CDR1 reads SQVTM; CDR2 reads ANQGSEA. The CDR3 covers 12 residues. V was pared by 8 bases and J by 5 bases, with 14 bases between. In DNA form, the CDR3 reads TGCAGCTCAGGGGAAGGACAAGATACGCAGTATTTT. Its translation: CSSGEGQDTQYF.

This clone is a singleton in its sample. V is TRBV15 and J is TRBJ2-3; weak D call: TRBD2 (6 bases). This CDR3 has 16 residues. CDR1 is LNHNV, CDR2 YYDKDF, per germline (reference sequence). The ends were cut back, 1 base at V and 3 bases at J, with 14 bases in the middle. CDR3 amino acids: CATSRGGGFVTDTQYF. The CDR3 nucleotides read TGTGCCACCAGCAGAGGTGGGGGGTTTGTTACAGATACGCAGTATTTT.

The chain combines TRBV6-5 with TRBJ2-7, with 9 bases aligning to TRBD2. V gave up 5 bases and J gave up 2 bases; unmatched junction bases: 7. The CDR3 runs 15 residues. Germline V CDR1 and CDR2: MNHEY, SVGAGI. CDR3 protein: CASSKMGLATYEQYF. The CDR3 DNA reads TGTGCCAGCAGTAAGATGGGACTAGCAACCTACGAGCAGTACTTC.

The V and J genes are TRBV3-1 (or the pseudogene TRBV3-2) and TRBJ2-1, with D possibly TRBD2 on 5 matching bases. The CDR3 totals 14 residues. V shed 1 base and J shed 4 bases, with 8 bases lying between them. Germline CDR1 LGHDT, CDR2 YNNKEL (reference sequence). CDR3 nucleotide sequence: TGTGCCAGCAGCCAAGCTAGCAGGTACAATGAGCAGTTCTTC. It encodes CASSQASRYNEQFF.

The chain employs TRBV2 and TRBJ1-5; the D is unclear. This CDR3 has 14 residues. V was shortened by 1 base and J by 3 bases, with 7 bases between the two germline ends. Germline CDR1 is SNHLY and CDR2 is FYNNEI. CDR3 region: CASSEGRNNQPQHF. CDR3 nucleotide sequence: TGTGCCAGCAGTGAAGGACGGAACAATCAGCCCCAGCATTTT. Based on the CDR3 plus reference TRBV2 and TRBJ1-5, the full variable domain is EPEVTQTPSHQVTQMGQEVILRCVPISNHLYFYWYRQILGQKVEFLVSFYNNEISEKSEIFDDQFSVERPDGSNFTLKIRSTKLEDSAMYFCASSEGRNNQPQHFGDGTRLSIL.

The rearrangement uses TRBV5-4 and TRBJ2-1, with 12 positions matching TRBD2. CDR1 and CDR2 (germline): SGHNT, YYREEE (reference sequence). With V trimmed by 5 bases and J by 7 bases, 7 bases remained unmatched. CDR3 size: 15 residues. CDR3 DNA sequence: TGTGCCAGCAGTCAGACTAGCGGGAGAATGAATGAGCAGTTCTTC. Translation: CASSQTSGRMNEQFF.

The rearrangement uses TRBV2 and TRBJ2-2; no definite D call. V gave up 10 bases and J gave up 2 bases, with 11 bases separating them. The CDR3 is 13 amino acids. Looked up from germline, CDR1 is SNHLY and CDR2 is FYNNEI. In nucleotides, the CDR3 is TGTGCCACCTCCTCGATAAACACCGGGGAGCTGTTTTTT. This codes for CATSSINTGELFF.

V gene TRBV7-8 combines with J gene TRBJ1-2, with D hard to call. Germline CDR1 reads SGHVS; CDR2 reads FQNEAQ. The CDR3 runs to 14 residues. V lost 0 bases and J 1 base, leaving 6 bases between the germline ends. The CDR3 is CASSLAGNNYGYTF. CDR3 coding DNA: TGTGCCAGCAGCTTAGCGGGCAATAACTATGGCTACACCTTC. Filled out from reference TRBV7-8 and TRBJ1-2, the complete variable domain reads GAGVSQSPRYKVAKRGQDVALRCDPISGHVSLFWYQQALGQGPEFLTYFQNEAQLDKSGLPSDRFFAERPEGSVSTLKIQRTQQEDSAVYLCASSLAGNNYGYTFGSGTRLTVV.

The chain carries TRBV12-2 and TRBJ1-6; the D call TRBD1 from the table was never checked on the DNA. TRBV12-2 is tagged as a pseudogene. This CDR3 contains 12 residues. CDR3 residues: CASRLRDSPLHF. For the CDR3, the DNA is TGTGCAAGTCGCCTCAGGGATTCACCCCTCCACTTT.

This clone has a single count. The chain is built from TRBV6-1 and TRBJ2-7; D tentatively reads TRBD1 or TRBD2 (5 bases each). CDR3 length equals 14 residues. CDR1 and CDR2 (germline): MNHNS, SASEGT. V was trimmed by 2 bases and J by 1 base, leaving 9 bases between them. The DNA for the CDR3 is TGTGCCAGCAGTGAATCAGGGAGATCCTACGAGCAGTACTTC. It translates to CASSESGRSYEQYF.

The rearrangement links TRBV2 to TRBJ1-3; D is undetermined. V dropped 6 bases and J dropped 0 bases, with 9 bases sitting between them. The CDR3 length is 14 residues. Germline CDR1 reads SNHLY; CDR2 reads FYNNEI. Here the CDR3 DNA reads TGTGCCAGCAGATCACAAGCCTCTGGAAACACCATATATTTT. Translating gives CASRSQASGNTIYF.

V and J are TRBV19 and TRBJ1-1; the match to TRBD1 covers 8 bases. Trimming removed 4 bases from V and 5 bases from J; junction bases left unmatched: 3. Germline lookup yields CDR1 LNHDA and CDR2 SQIVND (reference sequence). The CDR3 spans 13 residues. CDR3 residues: CASSRTGRTEAFF. CDR3 coding DNA: TGTGCCAGTAGTAGGACAGGGAGAACTGAAGCTTTCTTT. The whole variable domain, remainder taken from reference TRBV19 and TRBJ1-1, is DGGITQSPKYLFRKEGQNVTLSCEQNLNHDAMYWYRQDPGQGLRLIYYSQIVNDFQKGDIAEGYSVSREKKESFPLTVTSAQKNPTAFYLCASSRTGRTEAFFGQGTRLTVV.

J is TRBJ1-2 and V is TRBV19; TRBD1 is a possible D gene (5 bases). The V end lost 7 bases, the J end lost 8 bases, and 17 bases lay between the germline ends. The CDR3 is 13 amino acids. Germline V lookup: CDR1 LNHDA, CDR2 SQIVND (reference sequence). This CDR3 is CASKAGAVKGYTF. CDR3 bases: TGTGCCAGTAAAGCCGGGGCGGTGAAGGGCTACACCTTC.

This clone was found once. The CDR3 sequence: CASSAKLLRGYTEAFF. CDR3 DNA: TGTGCCAGCAGTGCAAAACTACTACGTGGGTACACTGAAGCTTTCTTT. The chain employs TRBV2 and TRBJ1-1; no firm D call. Trimming removed 4 bases from V and 3 bases from J, with 18 bases in between. The germline V gene encodes CDR1 SNHLY and CDR2 FYNNEI. The CDR3 contains 16 residues.

The rearrangement links TRBV28 to TRBJ2-3, with D possibly being TRBD2 (7 bases). The CDR3 runs to 16 residues. The V gene lost 5 bases and the J gene lost 0 bases, with 15 bases spanning the gap. The germline CDR1 and CDR2 sequences are MDHEN and SYDVKM. The CDR3 nucleotides read TGTGCCAGCAGTCCTCTACGGGGGGCGAGCACAGATACGCAGTATTTT. It translates to CASSPLRGASTDTQYF. The whole variable domain, remainder taken from reference TRBV28 and TRBJ2-3, is DVKVTQSSRYLVKRTGEKVFLECVQDMDHENMFWYRQDPGLGLRLIYFSYDVKMKEKGDIPEGYSVSREKKERFSLILESASTNQTSMYLCASSPLRGASTDTQYFGPGTRLTVL.

This clone showed up just a few times. CDR3 sequence: CASGIRVYGYTF. The CDR3 region has the DNA TGTGCCAGCGGGATCAGGGTGTATGGCTACACCTTC. The rearrangement uses TRBV12-3 or TRBV12-4 and TRBJ1-2; perhaps TRBD1 as D (5 bases). With 8 bases removed from V and 5 bases from J, the gap between germline ends came to 12 bases. CDR3 length equals 12 residues.

The J gene is TRBJ2-7, the V gene TRBV28; no clear D. The CDR3 is 16 amino acids. The V gene's germline CDR1 is MDHEN and CDR2 SYDVKM. V lost 2 bases to trimming and J lost 0 bases, with 14 bases between them. CDR3 sequence (DNA): TGTGCCAGCAGTTTAGCCGATTATTGGGGCTCCTACGAGCAGTACTTC. It translates to CASSLADYWGSYEQYF.

The J gene is TRBJ1-2, the V gene TRBV9; 7 nucleotides align to TRBD1. Losses at the gene ends were 5 bases for V and 4 bases for J; bases not matched to a gene: 11. The CDR3 contains 15 residues. Germline values: CDR1 SGDLS, CDR2 YYNGEE. This CDR3 is CASSPGNRGAYGYTF. The CDR3 bases are TGTGCCAGCAGTCCAGGGAACAGGGGTGCCTATGGCTACACCTTC.

The rearrangement uses TRBV2 and TRBJ1-1; tentatively, D is TRBD1 (5 bases). This CDR3 spans 12 amino acids. Per germline, CDR1 SNHLY and CDR2 FYNNEI. The V gene lost 4 bases and the J gene lost 8 bases, with 11 bases spanning the gap. CDR3 residues: CASSGGRGEAFF. The CDR3 DNA is TGTGCCAGCAGTGGAGGTCGGGGGGAAGCTTTCTTT. Full variable domain (outside the CDR3, taken from reference TRBV2 and TRBJ1-1): EPEVTQTPSHQVTQMGQEVILRCVPISNHLYFYWYRQILGQKVEFLVSFYNNEISEKSEIFDDQFSVERPDGSNFTLKIRSTKLEDSAMYFCASSGGRGEAFFGQGTRLTVV.

The V and J genes are TRBV11-2 and TRBJ2-1; 11 bases match TRBD2. CDR1 is SGHAT and CDR2 is FQNNGV in the germline V gene. This CDR3 region has 15 residues. J was trimmed by 9 bases and V by 0 bases; bases with no gene match: 4. The DNA for the CDR3 is TGTGCCAGCAGCTTAGAACTAGCGGGAGTCAGTGAGCAGTTCTTC. Its protein product is CASSLELAGVSEQFF.

The chain's CDR3 is CASSVASGNTEAFF. Here the CDR3 DNA reads TGTGCCAGCAGCGTAGCATCGGGAAACACTGAAGCTTTCTTT. This sequence joins TRBV9 and TRBJ1-1; D not resolved. V was pared by 0 bases and J by 2 bases, with 8 bases between. This CDR3 contains 14 residues. CDR1 and CDR2 (germline): SGDLS, YYNGEE.

The chain employs TRBV6-2 or TRBV6-3 and TRBJ1-4; a possible D gene is TRBD1 (6 bases). This CDR3 spans 15 amino acids. The V gene's germline CDR1 is MNHEY and CDR2 SVGEGT. With 6 bases removed from V and 6 bases from J, the gap between germline ends came to 17 bases. The CDR3 loop reads CASSPGQLLDEKLFF. The CDR3 bases are TGTGCCAGCAGCCCTGGACAGCTTCTTGATGAAAAACTGTTTTTT.

The CDR3 nucleotides read TGTGCCAGCAGCGTAGCTAGCGGGGGATTTCGGGAGACCCAGTACTTC. Translated, it gives CASSVASGGFRETQYF. The rearrangement joins TRBV9 to TRBJ2-5; 10 bases line up with TRBD2. The length of the CDR3 is 16 residues. With 0 bases clipped from V and 5 bases from J, the junction kept 7 bases outside the gene matches. From germline, CDR1 is SGDLS and CDR2 YYNGEE.